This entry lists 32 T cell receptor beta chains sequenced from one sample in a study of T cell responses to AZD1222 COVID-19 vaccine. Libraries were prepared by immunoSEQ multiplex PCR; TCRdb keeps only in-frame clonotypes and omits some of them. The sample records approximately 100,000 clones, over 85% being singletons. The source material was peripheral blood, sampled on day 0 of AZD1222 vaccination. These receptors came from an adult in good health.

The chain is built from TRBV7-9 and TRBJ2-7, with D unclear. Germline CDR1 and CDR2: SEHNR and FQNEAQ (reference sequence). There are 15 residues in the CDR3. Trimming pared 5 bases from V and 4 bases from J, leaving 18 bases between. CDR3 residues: CASSPTFVGRYEQYF. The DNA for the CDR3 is TGTGCCAGCAGCCCAACCTTTGTTGGGCGGTACGAGCAGTACTTC.

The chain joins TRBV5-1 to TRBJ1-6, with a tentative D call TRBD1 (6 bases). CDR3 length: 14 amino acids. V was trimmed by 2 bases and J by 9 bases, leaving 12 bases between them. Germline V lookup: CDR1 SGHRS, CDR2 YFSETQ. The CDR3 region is CASSLQGLGSPLHF. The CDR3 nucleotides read TGCGCCAGCAGCTTACAGGGCTTGGGTTCACCCCTCCACTTT.

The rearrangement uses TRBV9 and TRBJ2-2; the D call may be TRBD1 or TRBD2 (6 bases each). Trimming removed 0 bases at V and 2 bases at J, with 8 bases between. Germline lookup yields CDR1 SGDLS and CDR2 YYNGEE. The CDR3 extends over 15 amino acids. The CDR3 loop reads CASSVEGGNTGELFF. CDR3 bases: TGTGCCAGCAGCGTAGAGGGGGGTAACACCGGGGAGCTGTTTTTT.

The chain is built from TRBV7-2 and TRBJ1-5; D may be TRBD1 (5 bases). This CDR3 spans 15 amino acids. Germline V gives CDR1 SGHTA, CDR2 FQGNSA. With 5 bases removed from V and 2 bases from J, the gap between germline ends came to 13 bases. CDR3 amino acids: CASSPHGGGNQPQHF. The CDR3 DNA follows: TGTGCCAGCAGCCCCCACGGGGGAGGCAATCAGCCCCAGCATTTT. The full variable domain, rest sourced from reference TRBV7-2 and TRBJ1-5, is GAGVSQSPSNKVTEKGKDVELRCDPISGHTALYWYRQSLGQGLEFLIYFQGNSAPDKSGLPSDRFSAERTGGSVSTLTIQRTQQEDSAVYLCASSPHGGGNQPQHFGDGTRLSIL.

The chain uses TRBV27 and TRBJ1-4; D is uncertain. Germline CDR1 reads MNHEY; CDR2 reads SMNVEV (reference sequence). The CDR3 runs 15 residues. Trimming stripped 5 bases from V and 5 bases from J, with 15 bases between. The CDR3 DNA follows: TGTGCCAGCAGTGAGACTTTCGAGCCCAATGAAAAACTGTTTTTT. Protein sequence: CASSETFEPNEKLFF.

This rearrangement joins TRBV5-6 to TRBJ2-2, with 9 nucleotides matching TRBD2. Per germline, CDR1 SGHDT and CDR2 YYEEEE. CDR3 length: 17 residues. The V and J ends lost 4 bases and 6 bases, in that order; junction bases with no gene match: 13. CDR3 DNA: TGTGCCAGCAGCCTACCTTTAGCGGGGGCAGGGTCCGGGGAGCTGTTTTTT. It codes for CASSLPLAGAGSGELFF.

The CDR3, as DNA: TGTGCCAGCAGTTTAGTACAGCATGGAAACACCATATATTTT. The encoded protein is CASSLVQHGNTIYF. This chain links TRBV28 with TRBJ1-3; no clear D. With 2 bases removed from V and 3 bases from J, the gap between germline ends came to 8 bases. The CDR3 spans 14 residues. The V gene's germline CDR1 is MDHEN and CDR2 SYDVKM.

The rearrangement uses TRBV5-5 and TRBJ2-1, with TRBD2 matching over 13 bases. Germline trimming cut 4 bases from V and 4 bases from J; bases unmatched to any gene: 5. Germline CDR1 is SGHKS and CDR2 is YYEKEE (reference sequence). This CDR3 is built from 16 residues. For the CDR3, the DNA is TGTGCCAGCAGCCCCTGGACTAGCGGGAGATACAATGAGCAGTTCTTC. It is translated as CASSPWTSGRYNEQFF.

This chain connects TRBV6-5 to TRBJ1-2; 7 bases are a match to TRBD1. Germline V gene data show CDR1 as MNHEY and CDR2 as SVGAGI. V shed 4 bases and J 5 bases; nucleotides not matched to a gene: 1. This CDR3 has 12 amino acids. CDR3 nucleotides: TGTGCCAGCAGTTTACAGGGGTATGGCTACACCTTC. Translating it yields CASSLQGYGYTF.

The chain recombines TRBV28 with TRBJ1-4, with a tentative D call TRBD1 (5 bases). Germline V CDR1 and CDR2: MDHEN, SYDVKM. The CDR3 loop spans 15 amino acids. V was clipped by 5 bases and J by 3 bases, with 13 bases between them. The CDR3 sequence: CASSGLGGANEKLFF. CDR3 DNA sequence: TGTGCCAGCAGTGGTCTAGGAGGGGCTAATGAAAAACTGTTTTTT.

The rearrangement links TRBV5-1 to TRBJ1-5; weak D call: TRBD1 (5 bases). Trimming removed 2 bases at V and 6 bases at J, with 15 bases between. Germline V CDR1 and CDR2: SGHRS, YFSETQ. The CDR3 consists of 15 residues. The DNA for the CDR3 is TGCGCCAGCAGCTTAGATGGGGCCCGGGGTCAGCCCCAGCATTTT. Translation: CASSLDGARGQPQHF.

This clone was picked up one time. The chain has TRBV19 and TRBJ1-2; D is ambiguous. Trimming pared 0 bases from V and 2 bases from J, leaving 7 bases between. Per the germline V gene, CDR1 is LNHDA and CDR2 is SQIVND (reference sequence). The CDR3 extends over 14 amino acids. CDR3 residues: CASSIDGRNYGYTF. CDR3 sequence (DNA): TGTGCCAGTAGTATAGACGGCAGGAACTATGGCTACACCTTC.

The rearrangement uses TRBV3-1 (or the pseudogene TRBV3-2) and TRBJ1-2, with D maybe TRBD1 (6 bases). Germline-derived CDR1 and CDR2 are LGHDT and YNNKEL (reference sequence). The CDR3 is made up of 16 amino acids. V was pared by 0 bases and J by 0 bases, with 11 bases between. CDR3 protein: CASSQESGAANYGYTF. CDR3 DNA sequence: TGTGCCAGCAGCCAAGAATCGGGGGCCGCTAACTATGGCTACACCTTC.

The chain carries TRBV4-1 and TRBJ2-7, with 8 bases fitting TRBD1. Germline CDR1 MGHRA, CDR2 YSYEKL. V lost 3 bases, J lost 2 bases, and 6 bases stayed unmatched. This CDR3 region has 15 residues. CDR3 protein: CASSQQGARTYEQYF. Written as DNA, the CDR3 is TGCGCCAGCAGCCAGCAGGGGGCCCGGACCTACGAGCAGTACTTC.

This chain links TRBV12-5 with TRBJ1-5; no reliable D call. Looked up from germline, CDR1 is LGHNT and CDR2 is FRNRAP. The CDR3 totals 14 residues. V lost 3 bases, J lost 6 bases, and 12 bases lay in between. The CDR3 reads CASGFGGFAQPQHF. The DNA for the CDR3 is TGTGCTAGTGGTTTTGGAGGGTTTGCTCAGCCCCAGCATTTT. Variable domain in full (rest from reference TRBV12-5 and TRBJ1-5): DARVTQTPRHKVTEMGQEVTMRCQPILGHNTVFWYRQTMMQGLELLAYFRNRAPLDDSGMPKDRFSAEMPDATLATLKIQPSEPRDSAVYFCASGFGGFAQPQHFGDGTRLSIL.

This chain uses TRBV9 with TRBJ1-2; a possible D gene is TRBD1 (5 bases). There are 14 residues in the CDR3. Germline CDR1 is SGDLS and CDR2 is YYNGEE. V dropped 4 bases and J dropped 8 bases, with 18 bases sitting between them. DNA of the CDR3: TGTGCCAGCAGCATAGACGGTCTGGGGCGAGGCTACACCTTC. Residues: CASSIDGLGRGYTF.

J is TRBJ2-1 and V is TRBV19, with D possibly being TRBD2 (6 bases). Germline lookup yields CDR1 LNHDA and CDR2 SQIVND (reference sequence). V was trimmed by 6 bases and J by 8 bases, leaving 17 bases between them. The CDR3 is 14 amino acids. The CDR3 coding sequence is TGTGCCAGTAGAGGGTCGCGGGGCTGGGATGAGCAGTTCTTC. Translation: CASRGSRGWDEQFF.

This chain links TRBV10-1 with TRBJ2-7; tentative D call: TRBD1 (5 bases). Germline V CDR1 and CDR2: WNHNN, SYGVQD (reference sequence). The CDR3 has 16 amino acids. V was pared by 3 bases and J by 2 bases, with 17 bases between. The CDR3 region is CASSDRGSTRPYEQYF. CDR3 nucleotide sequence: TGCGCCAGCAGTGATAGGGGCTCCACCCGGCCCTACGAGCAGTACTTC.

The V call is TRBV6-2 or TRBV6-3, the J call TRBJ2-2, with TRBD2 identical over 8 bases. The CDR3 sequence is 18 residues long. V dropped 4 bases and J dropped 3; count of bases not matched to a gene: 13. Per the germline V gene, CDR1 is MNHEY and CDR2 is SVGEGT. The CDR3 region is CASSSRGGLTSYTGELFF. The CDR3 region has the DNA TGTGCCAGCAGTTCTCGGGGGGGCCTTACAAGTTACACCGGGGAGCTGTTTTTT.

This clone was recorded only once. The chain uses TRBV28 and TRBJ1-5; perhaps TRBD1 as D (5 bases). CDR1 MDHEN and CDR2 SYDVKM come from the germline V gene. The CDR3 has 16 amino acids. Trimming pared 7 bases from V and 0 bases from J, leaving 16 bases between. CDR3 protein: CASIGQGPYSNQPQHF. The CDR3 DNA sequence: TGTGCCAGCATAGGCCAGGGACCTTATAGCAATCAGCCCCAGCATTTT.

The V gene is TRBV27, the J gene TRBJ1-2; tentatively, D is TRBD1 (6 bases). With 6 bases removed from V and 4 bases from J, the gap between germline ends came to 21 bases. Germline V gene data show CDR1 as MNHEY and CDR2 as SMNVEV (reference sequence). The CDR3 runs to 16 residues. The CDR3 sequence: CASRGTLGGGPYGYTF. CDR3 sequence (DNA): TGTGCCAGCAGGGGAACCCTCGGGGGCGGCCCCTATGGCTACACCTTC.

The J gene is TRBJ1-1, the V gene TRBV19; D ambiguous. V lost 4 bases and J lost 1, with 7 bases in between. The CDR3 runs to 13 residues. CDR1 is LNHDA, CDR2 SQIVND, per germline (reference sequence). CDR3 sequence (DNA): TGTGCCAGTAGTAACAGACAGAACACTGAAGCTTTCTTT. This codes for CASSNRQNTEAFF.

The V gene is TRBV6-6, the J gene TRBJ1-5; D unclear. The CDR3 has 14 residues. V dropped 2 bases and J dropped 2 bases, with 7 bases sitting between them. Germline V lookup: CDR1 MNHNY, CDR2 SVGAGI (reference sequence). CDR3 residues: CASSYVGGNQPQHF. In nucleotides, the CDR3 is TGTGCCAGCAGTTACGTCGGGGGCAATCAGCCCCAGCATTTT.

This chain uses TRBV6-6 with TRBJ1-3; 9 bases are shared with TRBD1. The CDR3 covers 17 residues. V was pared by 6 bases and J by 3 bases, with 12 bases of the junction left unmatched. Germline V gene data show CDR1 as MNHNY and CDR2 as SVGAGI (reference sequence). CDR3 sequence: CASSRTEQGARGNTIYF. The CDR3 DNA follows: TGTGCCAGCAGCCGAACGGAACAGGGGGCACGTGGAAACACCATATATTTT.

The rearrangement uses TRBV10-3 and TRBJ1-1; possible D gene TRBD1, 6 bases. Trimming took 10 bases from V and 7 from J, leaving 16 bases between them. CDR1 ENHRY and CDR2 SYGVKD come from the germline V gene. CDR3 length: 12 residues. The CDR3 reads CATDGGQGEAFF. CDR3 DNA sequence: TGTGCCACAGATGGGGGGCAGGGTGAAGCTTTCTTT.

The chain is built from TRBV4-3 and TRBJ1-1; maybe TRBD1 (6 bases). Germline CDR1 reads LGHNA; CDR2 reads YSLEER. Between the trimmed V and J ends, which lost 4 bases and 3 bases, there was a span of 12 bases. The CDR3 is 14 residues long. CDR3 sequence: CASSPFKGDTEAFF. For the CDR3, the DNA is TGCGCCAGCAGCCCATTTAAGGGGGACACTGAAGCTTTCTTT.

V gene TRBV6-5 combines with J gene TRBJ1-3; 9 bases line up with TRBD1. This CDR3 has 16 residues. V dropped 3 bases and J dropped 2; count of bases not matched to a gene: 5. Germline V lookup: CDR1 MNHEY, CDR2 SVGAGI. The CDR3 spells CASSYQTGGPGNTIYF. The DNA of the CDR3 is TGTGCCAGCAGTTATCAAACAGGGGGCCCTGGAAACACCATATATTTT.

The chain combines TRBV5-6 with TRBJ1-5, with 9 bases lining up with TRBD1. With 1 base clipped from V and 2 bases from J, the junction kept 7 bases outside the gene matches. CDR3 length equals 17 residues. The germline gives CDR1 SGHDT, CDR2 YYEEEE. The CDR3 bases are TGTGCCAGCAGCTTGACTACAGGGGGCGGCGGCAATCAGCCCCAGCATTTT. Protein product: CASSLTTGGGGNQPQHF.

This CDR3 reads CASSSTGQFRSYEQYF. The DNA of the CDR3 is TGTGCCAGCAGCTCAACGGGACAGTTCCGCTCCTACGAGCAGTACTTC. The chain employs TRBV5-6 and TRBJ2-7, with 7 nucleotides matching TRBD1. The CDR3 loop spans 16 amino acids. Germline V gene lookup returns CDR1 SGHDT and CDR2 YYEEEE. After removal of 3 bases from V and 0 bases from J, the junction contained 9 bases not matched to a gene.

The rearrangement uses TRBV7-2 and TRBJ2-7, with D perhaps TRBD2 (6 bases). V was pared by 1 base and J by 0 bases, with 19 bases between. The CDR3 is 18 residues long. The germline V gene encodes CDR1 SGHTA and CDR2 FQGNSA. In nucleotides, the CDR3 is TGTGCCAGCAGCTTAGTCTCTTATGCTGGGGAGGTCTCCTACGAGCAGTACTTC. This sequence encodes CASSLVSYAGEVSYEQYF.

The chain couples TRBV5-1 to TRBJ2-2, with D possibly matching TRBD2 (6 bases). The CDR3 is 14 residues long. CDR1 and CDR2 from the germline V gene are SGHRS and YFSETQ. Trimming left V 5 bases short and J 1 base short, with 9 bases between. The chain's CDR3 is CASRGSGNTGELFF. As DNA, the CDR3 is TGCGCCAGCAGGGGTAGCGGGAACACCGGGGAGCTGTTTTTT.

This CDR3 is CASVRGLEMNTEAFF. As DNA, the CDR3 is TGTGCTAGTGTAAGGGGCCTTGAGATGAACACTGAAGCTTTCTTT. This chain joins TRBV12-5 and TRBJ1-1; possibly TRBD1 for D (5 bases). V lost 7 bases and J 0 bases, leaving 15 bases between the germline ends. The CDR3 totals 15 residues. Germline CDR1 and CDR2: LGHNT and FRNRAP.